The present entry profiles one T cell receptor beta chain with its context. The data are from a study of blood T cell repertoires in COVID-19. Using immunoSEQ multiplex PCR, the repertoire was profiled, and TCRdb retains in-frame clones only, with some absent. The profile shows approximately 25,000 clones, about 72% of them singletons. Trimming at V came to 2 bases and at J to 4 bases, leaving 4 bases not matched to a gene. The CDR3 runs to 16 residues. The germline V gene has CDR1 MNHEY and CDR2 SVGEGT. The source material was peripheral blood. The sequence was collected from a woman aged 80 or over with acute or convalescent COVID-19. The chain has TRBV6-2 or TRBV6-3 and TRBJ2-1, with 11 bases lining up with TRBD2. The CDR3 region has the DNA TGTGCCAGCAGTTACCCTCTAGCGGGAGGTTACAATGAGCAGTTCTTC. It codes for CASSYPLAGGYNEQFF.